Listed here are 4 T cell receptor beta chains from one sample, sequenced in a study of T cells in Graves' hyperthyroidism and ophthalmopathy. Using RNA transcripts as the source, TCR beta CDR3 regions were amplified. The HTBI primer set served for first-round RT-PCR of the TCR CDR3. TCRdb itself ran the multiplex PCR reads through MiXCR, one entry per CDR3 protein. Of about 640,000 distinct CDR3 sequences in the sample, more than 14% were seen once. Sequencing used blood. All receptors come from a woman in her 50s with Graves' ophthalmopathy.

This clonotype was seen repeatedly, ten times or more. The chain links TRBV12-3 or TRBV12-4 to TRBJ1-1; D gene unclear. This CDR3 comprises 13 residues. The V end lost 5 bases, the J end lost 3 bases, and 10 bases lay between the germline ends. CDR3 amino acids: CASSLLRDTEAFF. Written as DNA, the CDR3 is TGTGCCAGCAGTCTACTGAGGGACACTGAAGCTTTCTTT.

This clonotype has ten or more counts. The V and J genes are TRBV12-3 or TRBV12-4 and TRBJ2-3, with D possibly being TRBD1 (8 bases). V lost 10 bases, J lost 3 bases, and 35 bases lay in between. The length of the CDR3 is 20 residues. The CDR3 loop is CAINPEERGQVMGWTDTQYF. The CDR3 coding sequence is TGTGCCATCAACCCTGAGGAGCGGGGACAGGTTATGGGTTGGACAGATACGCAGTATTTT.

CDR3 loop: CASSCAGTGIRNQPQHF. The CDR3 DNA is TGTGCCAGCAGTTGTGCCGGGACAGGGATTAGAAATCAGCCCCAGCATTTT. The chain employs TRBV3-2 and TRBJ1-5; the DNA was not compared with TRBD1, the D call given in the table. TRBV3-2 is a pseudogene segment. CDR3 size: 17 residues.

This clonotype has at least ten counts. The rearrangement links TRBV2 to TRBJ2-7; possibly TRBD1 for D (5 bases). CDR3 length: 13 residues. CDR1 and CDR2 from the germline V gene are SNHLY and FYNNEI. V was clipped by 3 bases and J by 5 bases, with 11 bases between them. The CDR3 loop is CASSDWQGDEQYF. The CDR3 region has the DNA TGTGCCAGCAGTGACTGGCAGGGCGACGAGCAGTACTTC.